The 22 T cell receptor beta chains in this list originate from one sample, sequenced in a study of T cell responses to AZD1222 COVID-19 vaccine. Clones were sequenced by immunoSEQ multiplex PCR, and TCRdb holds only the in-frame ones, with some missing. The sample holds 250,000 to 300,000 clones; around 93% are singletons and the top ten take 0.5% to 0.7%. Source: peripheral blood, taken 28 days after the second AZD1222 dose. These receptors were obtained from an adult who received the AZD1222 COVID-19 vaccine.

This chain joins TRBV7-2 and TRBJ2-2; maybe TRBD2 (5 bases). This CDR3 is built from 14 residues. Trimming stripped 1 base from V and 8 bases from J, with 11 bases between. The germline V gene has CDR1 SGHTA and CDR2 FQGNSA. Written as DNA, the CDR3 is TGTGCCAGCAGCTTAGAGAGGGCAGGAGGGGAGCTGTTTTTT. This sequence encodes CASSLERAGGELFF. Filled out from reference TRBV7-2 and TRBJ2-2, the complete variable domain reads GAGVSQSPSNKVTEKGKDVELRCDPISGHTALYWYRQSLGQGLEFLIYFQGNSAPDKSGLPSDRFSAERTGGSVSTLTIQRTQQEDSAVYLCASSLERAGGELFFGEGSRLTVL.

This clone was counted a single time. V usage is TRBV6-5 and J usage is TRBJ1-1, with D unclear. Germline CDR1 reads MNHEY; CDR2 reads SVGAGI. This CDR3 has 14 amino acids. Trimming took off 7 bases at V and 0 bases at J, with 12 bases between the two ends. The CDR3 loop reads CASTHNPVNTEAFF. The CDR3 bases are TGTGCCAGCACTCATAACCCAGTGAACACTGAAGCTTTCTTT.

This chain's CDR3 is CASRSTGNTEAFF. The CDR3 bases are TGTGCCAGCAGATCTACAGGGAACACTGAAGCTTTCTTT. The V call is TRBV25-1, the J call TRBJ1-1; D may be TRBD1 (5 bases). Germline CDR1 and CDR2: MGHDK and SYGVNS. The CDR3 has 13 amino acids. V was cut by 6 bases and J by 1 base, with 9 bases left in between.

The count of this clone is one. The V and J genes are TRBV4-1 and TRBJ1-4; D unresolved. V was clipped by 0 bases and J by 5 bases, with 10 bases between them. The CDR3 is 15 residues long. Germline V lookup: CDR1 MGHRA, CDR2 YSYEKL. The CDR3 loop is CASSQDGNKNEKLFF. The CDR3 DNA sequence: TGCGCCAGCAGCCAAGATGGGAACAAGAATGAAAAACTGTTTTTT.

The rearrangement links TRBV6-2 or TRBV6-3 to TRBJ1-4; D perhaps matches TRBD1 (6 bases). The V gene lost 5 bases and the J gene lost 5 bases, with 12 bases spanning the gap. The CDR3 spans 14 residues. From germline, CDR1 is MNHEY and CDR2 SVGEGT. CDR3 sequence reads: CASSPRTENEKLFF. The CDR3 nucleotides read TGTGCCAGCAGTCCCCGGACAGAGAATGAAAAACTGTTTTTT.

There are a few counts of this clone. The chain joins TRBV11-2 to TRBJ1-5, with unresolved D. Trimming stripped 5 bases from V and 7 bases from J, with 9 bases between. This CDR3 region has 12 residues. Per germline, CDR1 SGHAT and CDR2 FQNNGV. CDR3 amino acids: CASSPTGQPQHF. The DNA of the CDR3 is TGTGCCAGCAGCCCGACCGGACAGCCCCAGCATTTT.

This chain joins TRBV6-6 and TRBJ1-4, with 10 bases matching TRBD1. Losses at the gene ends were 5 bases for V and 5 bases for J; bases not matched to a gene: 5. The CDR3 is 15 amino acids. Germline V gene sequence: CDR1 MNHNY, CDR2 SVGAGI (reference sequence). The CDR3, as DNA: TGTGCCAGCAGTAAGCTGGACAGGGGGAATGAAAAACTGTTTTTT. It yields the protein CASSKLDRGNEKLFF.

This chain links TRBV10-3 with TRBJ1-2; D ambiguous. This CDR3 contains 11 residues. The V and J ends lost 8 bases and 8 bases respectively, with 12 bases between them. Germline CDR1 and CDR2: ENHRY and SYGVKD. The CDR3 reads CAIAAGGGYTF. The CDR3 bases are TGTGCCATCGCGGCAGGAGGGGGCTACACCTTC.

This sequence joins TRBV7-2 and TRBJ1-3; D gene ambiguous. There are 16 residues in the CDR3. The V end lost 5 bases, the J end lost 0 bases, and 14 bases lay between the germline ends. The V gene's germline CDR1 is SGHTA and CDR2 FQGNSA. CDR3 sequence reads: CASSPSTANSGNTIYF. The DNA of the CDR3 is TGTGCCAGCAGCCCCTCCACAGCAAACTCTGGAAACACCATATATTTT.

This chain links TRBV5-5 with TRBJ2-7; 11 bases map to TRBD2. This CDR3 has 15 amino acids. The V gene's germline CDR1 is SGHKS and CDR2 YYEKEE (reference sequence). V was pared by 4 bases and J by 0 bases, with 3 bases of the junction left unmatched. CDR3 loop: CASSRGTSGSYEQYF. The CDR3 DNA reads as TGTGCCAGCAGCCGAGGGACTAGCGGCTCCTACGAGCAGTACTTC.

The J gene is TRBJ2-7, the V gene TRBV28; D not certain. Trimming took 3 bases from V and 2 from J, leaving 11 bases between them. Germline-derived CDR1 and CDR2 are MDHEN and SYDVKM. The CDR3 totals 14 residues. This CDR3 is CASSFLTFTYEQYF. The CDR3, as DNA: TGTGCCAGCAGTTTTCTGACATTTACCTACGAGCAGTACTTC.

The V and J genes are TRBV3-1 (or the pseudogene TRBV3-2) and TRBJ1-2; the match to TRBD1 covers 9 bases. Germline CDR1 LGHDT, CDR2 YNNKEL (reference sequence). Losses at the gene ends were 8 bases for V and 6 bases for J; bases not matched to a gene: 4. The length of the CDR3 is 12 residues. The CDR3 loop is CASYGQGNGYTF. DNA of the CDR3: TGTGCCAGCTACGGACAGGGGAATGGCTACACCTTC.

This clone was recorded a few times. The rearrangement joins TRBV3-1 (or the pseudogene TRBV3-2) to TRBJ2-3; D not resolved. Trimming pared 8 bases from V and 4 bases from J, leaving 13 bases between. The germline CDR1 and CDR2 sequences are LGHDT and YNNKEL (reference sequence). The CDR3 is 13 residues long. The CDR3 here is CASGSRSPDTQYF. Written as DNA, the CDR3 is TGTGCCAGCGGATCGCGGTCCCCAGATACGCAGTATTTT.

The gene calls are TRBV10-3 and TRBJ1-4; D gene ambiguous. Looked up from germline, CDR1 is ENHRY and CDR2 is SYGVKD. This CDR3 is built from 15 residues. V lost 0 bases, J lost 8 bases, and 13 bases lay in between. The CDR3 sequence: CAISESRAREEKLFF. As DNA, the CDR3 is TGTGCCATCAGTGAGTCGAGGGCCAGAGAGGAAAAACTGTTTTTT.

The chain employs TRBV7-7 and TRBJ2-7; possible D gene TRBD1, 6 bases. The V and J ends lost 3 bases and 3 bases respectively, with 9 bases between them. Germline values: CDR1 SSHAT, CDR2 FNYEAQ (reference sequence). CDR3 length: 13 residues. As DNA, the CDR3 is TGTGCCAGCAGCTTCGACAGGAACTACGAGCAGTACTTC. It specifies CASSFDRNYEQYF.

V usage is TRBV7-3 and J usage is TRBJ1-5, with D uncertain. Trimming took off 2 bases at V and 6 bases at J, with 8 bases between the two ends. Germline V CDR1 and CDR2: SGHTA, FQGTGA. The CDR3 is 13 residues long. CDR3 in amino acids: CASSLSRGQPQHF. The CDR3 DNA reads as TGTGCCAGCAGCTTATCCCGTGGTCAGCCCCAGCATTTT. The entire variable domain, with the rest obtained from reference TRBV7-3 and TRBJ1-5, is as follows: GAGVSQTPSNKVTEKGKYVELRCDPISGHTALYWYRQSLGQGPEFLIYFQGTGAADDSGLPNDRFFAVRPEGSVSTLKIQRTERGDSAVYLCASSLSRGQPQHFGDGTRLSIL.

The chain links TRBV2 to TRBJ1-6, with D unclear. The CDR3 has 13 amino acids. Germline loops: CDR1 SNHLY, CDR2 FYNNEI. V dropped 6 bases and J dropped 4 bases, with 7 bases sitting between them. CDR3 loop: CASSGRYNSPLHF. In DNA form, the CDR3 reads TGTGCCAGCAGCGGACGGTATAATTCACCCCTCCACTTT.

The rearrangement joins TRBV28 to TRBJ1-2, with 10 bases lining up with TRBD1. The CDR3 is 15 amino acids. CDR1 is MDHEN, CDR2 SYDVKM, per germline. The V segment lost 3 bases and the J segment 3 bases; nucleotides outside the gene matches: 4. The DNA of the CDR3 is TGTGCCAGCAGTTTTTCGACAGGGGGCGACTATGGCTACACCTTC. The encoded protein is CASSFSTGGDYGYTF.

The V call is TRBV5-1, the J call TRBJ2-6; D is uncertain. The CDR3 is 16 amino acids. The germline V and J ends were trimmed by 0 bases and 0 bases, with 7 bases remaining between them. Germline CDR1 SGHRS, CDR2 YFSETQ. The CDR3 bases are TGCGCCAGCAGCTTGGACGGTCCCTCTGGGGCCAACGTCCTGACTTTC. It specifies CASSLDGPSGANVLTF.

This chain uses TRBV5-1 with TRBJ2-1; 7 bases fit TRBD2. V trimming: 4 bases; J trimming: 8 bases; junction bases outside the gene matches: 9. Germline V CDR1 and CDR2: SGHRS, YFSETQ. The CDR3 sequence is 14 residues long. As DNA, the CDR3 is TGCGCCAGCAGCGGGGGGACTATTGGTCATGAGCAGTTCTTC. It yields the protein CASSGGTIGHEQFF.

The chain uses TRBV19 and TRBJ1-2; D possibly corresponds to TRBD1 (5 bases). The V gene lost 2 bases and the J gene lost 0 bases, with 10 bases spanning the gap. This CDR3 spans 15 amino acids. Germline lookup yields CDR1 LNHDA and CDR2 SQIVND (reference sequence). The DNA for the CDR3 is TGTGCCAGTAGTATACCTCACAGGCCTAACTATGGCTACACCTTC. It is translated as CASSIPHRPNYGYTF. The whole variable domain, filled in from reference TRBV19 and TRBJ1-2, reads DGGITQSPKYLFRKEGQNVTLSCEQNLNHDAMYWYRQDPGQGLRLIYYSQIVNDFQKGDIAEGYSVSREKKESFPLTVTSAQKNPTAFYLCASSIPHRPNYGYTFGSGTRLTVV.

The V and J genes are TRBV9 and TRBJ2-1; D is possibly TRBD1 (5 bases). This CDR3 is 10 amino acids long. V lost 7 bases, J lost 10 bases, and 9 bases lay in between. Looked up from germline, CDR1 is SGDLS and CDR2 is YYNGEE. The CDR3 here is CASLRGEQFF. The CDR3 nucleotides read TGTGCCAGCCTAAGGGGCGAGCAGTTCTTC.